This T cell receptor beta chain was captured by sequencing in a study of response to subunit inactivated influenza vaccine. This CDR3 spans 16 amino acids. With 6 bases removed from V and 5 bases from J, the gap between germline ends came to 23 bases. Per the germline V gene, CDR1 is MNHNS and CDR2 is SASEGT. MiXCR, applied by TCRdb to the RT-PCR reads, yields one record per CDR3 protein. In the table there are 500,000 to 550,000 distinct CDR3 sequences, under 9% of which are singletons. Notes on the study in general: T cells newly recruited by each seasonal influenza vaccination are few, the authors suggested.

Comment on this clonotype: What it binds is unknown.

The source was PBMCs from blood, collected about 23 months after vaccination. The TCR comes from a man between 50 and 75 years old who received an inactivated influenza vaccine. The V gene is TRBV6-1, the J gene TRBJ2-7; D is perhaps TRBD1 or TRBD2 (6 bases each). The CDR3 is CASRQEPTGAWNEQYF. In DNA form, the CDR3 reads TGTGCCAGCAGACAAGAGCCAACGGGGGCGTGGAACGAGCAGTACTTC.